Following are 15 T cell receptor beta chains from one sample sequenced in a study of radiation and T cells in renal cell carcinoma. Data came from immunoSEQ multiplex PCR; TCRdb stores just in-frame clones and leaves some out. The sample includes approximately 23,000 clones, more than 40% of them seen just once. Treatment denoted: 15 Gy SBRT to primary tumor, nephrectomy 4 weeks later. The sample consisted of tumor tissue, taken from a patient whose treatment included radiotherapy and nephrectomy. Every receptor here comes from a woman aged 45-65 years with renal cell carcinoma.

This clone is labeled large. This chain links TRBV19 with TRBJ2-5, with 11 positions matching TRBD2. V dropped 4 bases and J dropped 5; count of bases not matched to a gene: 6. Germline-derived CDR1 and CDR2 are LNHDA and SQIVND (reference sequence). There are 15 residues in the CDR3. The CDR3 DNA follows: TGTGCCAGTAGTAAAACTAGCGGGGGCTTTGAGACCCAGTACTTC. Translating it yields CASSKTSGGFETQYF.

The chain employs TRBV5-1 and TRBJ2-1; D possibly corresponds to TRBD1 (5 bases). V dropped 2 bases and J dropped 4 bases, with 13 bases sitting between them. The CDR3 extends over 15 amino acids. Germline V gene sequence: CDR1 SGHRS, CDR2 YFSETQ. The CDR3: CASSLGQGRYNEQFF. For the CDR3, the DNA is TGCGCCAGCAGCTTAGGGCAGGGTAGATACAATGAGCAGTTCTTC. Combining the CDR3 with reference TRBV5-1 and TRBJ2-1 gives the whole variable domain KAGVTQTPRYLIKTRGQQVTLSCSPISGHRSVSWYQQTPGQGLQFLFEYFSETQRNKGNFPGRFSGRQFSNSRSEMNVSTLELGDSALYLCASSLGQGRYNEQFFGPGTRLTVL.

The V gene is TRBV6-5, the J gene TRBJ1-4, with a possible D match to TRBD1 (6 bases). Germline assignment: CDR1 MNHEY and CDR2 SVGAGI. The CDR3 extends over 14 amino acids. The germline V and J ends were trimmed by 6 bases and 9 bases, with 17 bases remaining between them. The CDR3 DNA is TGTGCCAGCAGCCAAGGGTACAGGGCGAAAAAACTGTTTTTT. Protein product: CASSQGYRAKKLFF.

The rearrangement joins TRBV5-5 to TRBJ1-5; no clear D gene. Germline V lookup: CDR1 SGHKS, CDR2 YYEKEE (reference sequence). V was trimmed by 3 bases and J by 6 bases, leaving 10 bases between them. The length of the CDR3 is 13 residues. Written as DNA, the CDR3 is TGTGCCAGCAGCTGGTTAGTAGGTCAGCCCCAGCATTTT. It yields the protein CASSWLVGQPQHF.

DNA for the CDR3: TGCGCCAGCAGCCAAGATCTAGCTGAGACCCAGTACTTC. It yields the protein CASSQDLAETQYF. The chain joins TRBV4-3 to TRBJ2-5; maybe TRBD2 (5 bases). The CDR3 consists of 13 residues. In germline, CDR1 is LGHNA, CDR2 YSLEER. The germline V and J ends were trimmed by 0 bases and 5 bases, with 7 bases remaining between them.

This clone is medium-sized (0.01 to 0.1%). This rearrangement joins TRBV2 to TRBJ1-3; 7 bases line up with TRBD1. Unmatched junction bases numbered 13, after V lost 6 bases and J lost 2 bases. The V gene's germline CDR1 is SNHLY and CDR2 FYNNEI. CDR3 size: 17 residues. The CDR3 loop is CASSHLGQLAAGNTIYF. Here the CDR3 DNA reads TGTGCCAGCAGCCACCTGGGACAGTTGGCTGCTGGAAACACCATATATTTT.

The chain uses TRBV5-6 and TRBJ2-7, with 10 bases that match TRBD2. With 5 bases clipped from V and 2 bases from J, the junction kept 7 bases outside the gene matches. This CDR3 spans 15 amino acids. Germline V gene lookup returns CDR1 SGHDT and CDR2 YYEEEE. The CDR3 spells CASSPTSGWTYEQYF. For the CDR3, the DNA is TGTGCCAGCAGTCCGACTAGCGGGTGGACCTACGAGCAGTACTTC.

Regarding this clone: A read error may produce the germline difference seen at one junction end. This chain connects TRBV5-6 to TRBJ1-1, with D perhaps matching TRBD1 (6 bases). The germline V gene has CDR1 SGHDT and CDR2 YYEEEE. The CDR3 has 15 residues. CDR3 bases: TGCGCCAGCAGCCACCCGGGACACAGGAACACTGAAGCTTTCTTT. Translated: CASSHPGHRNTEAFF.

This chain links TRBV5-1 with TRBJ1-1; possible D gene TRBD1, 5 bases. The CDR3 is 14 amino acids. CDR1 and CDR2 (germline): SGHRS, YFSETQ. The V end lost 4 bases, the J end lost 1 base, and 11 bases lay between the germline ends. The CDR3 spells CASSPGPTNTEAFF. CDR3 DNA sequence: TGCGCCAGCAGCCCGGGACCCACGAACACTGAAGCTTTCTTT.

The chain couples TRBV4-2 to TRBJ2-1; 8 bases are a match to TRBD2. The CDR3 loop spans 17 amino acids. The germline V gene has CDR1 LGHNA and CDR2 YNFKEQ. V was pared by 4 bases and J by 0 bases, with 8 bases of the junction left unmatched. This CDR3 reads CASSLFSGENSYNEQFF. DNA for the CDR3: TGTGCCAGCAGCCTTTTTAGCGGGGAGAACTCCTACAATGAGCAGTTCTTC.

This clone showed up just once. The chain recombines TRBV5-8 with TRBJ1-2; D is unresolved. Germline loops: CDR1 SGHTS, CDR2 YDEGEE. The CDR3 extends over 15 amino acids. Trimming stripped 0 bases from V and 4 bases from J, with 13 bases between. The CDR3 region is CASSLVVGRAYGYTF. The CDR3 DNA reads TGTGCCAGCAGCTTGGTCGTAGGCAGAGCCTATGGCTACACCTTC.

This clone was observed many times. The V call is TRBV4-3, the J call TRBJ2-6, with D unclear. The CDR3 is made up of 16 amino acids. Germline-derived CDR1 and CDR2 are LGHNA and YSLEER. The V end lost 0 bases, the J end lost 2 bases, and 8 bases lay between the germline ends. Here the CDR3 DNA reads TGCGCCAGCAGCCAAGATCGGAGCACTGGGGCCAACGTCCTGACTTTC. Translation: CASSQDRSTGANVLTF.

CDR3 protein: CASSYPYGQKAFF. Here the CDR3 DNA reads TGTGCCAGCAGTTACCCCTACGGACAAAAAGCTTTCTTT. This rearrangement joins TRBV6-5 to TRBJ1-1; D possibly corresponds to TRBD1 (5 bases). Germline V gives CDR1 MNHEY, CDR2 SVGAGI. This CDR3 has 13 residues. Deletions cut 2 bases from V and 9 bases from J, with 13 bases between.

The V call is TRBV6-5, the J call TRBJ2-1; D perhaps matches TRBD2 (7 bases). The CDR3 is 15 amino acids. V lost 8 bases and J lost 2, with 16 bases in between. Germline values: CDR1 MNHEY, CDR2 SVGAGI. CDR3 bases: TGTGCCAGCGCTCTTAGGGGGGGCGCCTACAATGAGCAGTTCTTC. Residues: CASALRGGAYNEQFF.

This sequence joins TRBV9 and TRBJ1-4; 10 positions agree with TRBD1. The V gene's germline CDR1 is SGDLS and CDR2 YYNGEE. This CDR3 contains 16 residues. Losses at the gene ends were 1 base for V and 8 bases for J; bases not matched to a gene: 8. The CDR3, as DNA: TGTGCCAGCAGCGTAACGTCCGGGACAGGGGTAGAAAAACTGTTTTTT. It is translated as CASSVTSGTGVEKLFF.